Shown below are 14 T cell receptor beta chains from a single sample sequenced in a study of brain T cells in children with intractable seizures. Profiled with immunoSEQ multiplex PCR; TCRdb holds only in-frame clones, not every one. This table holds tens of thousands of clones, about 93% found once. The source material was peripheral blood, sampled at surgery. These TCRs come from a boy younger than two with tuberous sclerosis and intractable seizures.

The CDR3 region is CASSGGAQNEQFF. The CDR3 DNA follows: TGTGCCAGCTCGGGGGGCGCTCAGAATGAGCAGTTCTTC. The chain employs TRBV27 and TRBJ2-1; tentative D call: TRBD2 (7 bases). Trimming pared 8 bases from V and 7 bases from J, leaving 15 bases between. CDR3 length equals 13 residues. CDR1 and CDR2 from the germline V gene are MNHEY and SMNVEV (reference sequence).

The chain carries TRBV23-1 and TRBJ2-2; D is unresolved. TRBV23-1 is reported as an ORF; its role is uncertain. V was pared by 9 bases and J by 0 bases, with 23 bases between. The CDR3 spans 18 residues. Here the CDR3 DNA reads TGCGCCAGTAGACTCCGAGACTTAAGTTCTCCGAACACCGGGGAGCTGTTTTTT. This sequence encodes CASRLRDLSSPNTGELFF.

The genes are TRBV4-2 and TRBJ1-6; D might be TRBD1 (5 bases). Germline V gives CDR1 LGHNA, CDR2 YNFKEQ. V was shortened by 0 bases and J by 9 bases, with 12 bases between the two germline ends. CDR3 size: 15 residues. The chain's CDR3 is CASSQDREVTSPLHF. The CDR3 nucleotides are TGTGCCAGCAGCCAAGACAGGGAGGTAACTTCACCCCTCCACTTT.

The V gene is TRBV28, the J gene TRBJ2-5; TRBD1 agrees at 9 bases. CDR3 length: 16 amino acids. V trimming: 5 bases; J trimming: 0 bases; junction bases outside the gene matches: 7. Germline V gene data show CDR1 as MDHEN and CDR2 as SYDVKM. The CDR3 coding sequence is TGTGCCAGCAGTAATCCCGGGACAGGGAACCAAGAGACCCAGTACTTC. This gives the protein CASSNPGTGNQETQYF.

The rearrangement joins TRBV5-1 to TRBJ2-2; the match to TRBD1 covers 9 bases. V shed 4 bases, J shed 2 bases, and the junction held 9 bases outside the gene matches. From germline, CDR1 is SGHRS and CDR2 YFSETQ. CDR3 size: 17 residues. The CDR3 is CASSPPRTGDNTGELFF. The DNA of the CDR3 is TGCGCCAGCAGCCCTCCGAGGACAGGGGACAACACCGGGGAGCTGTTTTTT.

The chain combines TRBV12-3 or TRBV12-4 with TRBJ1-1; 7 bases align to TRBD1. This CDR3 is built from 13 residues. The ends lost 8 bases at V and 0 bases at J; junction bases unmatched: 3. This CDR3 is CASGQGVNTEAFF. CDR3 nucleotides: TGTGCCAGCGGTCAGGGGGTGAACACTGAAGCTTTCTTT.

The genes are TRBV5-1 and TRBJ2-7, with 14 bases aligning to TRBD2. The ends lost 4 bases at V and 7 bases at J; junction bases unmatched: 10. CDR3 length equals 16 residues. CDR1 and CDR2 (germline): SGHRS, YFSETQ. The CDR3 is CASSPTTSGRAGEQYF. The CDR3 nucleotides read TGCGCCAGCAGCCCGACGACTAGCGGGAGGGCCGGGGAGCAGTACTTC.

The rearrangement joins TRBV7-9 to TRBJ2-7; TRBD2 matches 10 bases. This CDR3 spans 17 amino acids. Germline values: CDR1 SEHNR, CDR2 FQNEAQ (reference sequence). With V trimmed by 2 bases and J by 5 bases, 12 bases remained unmatched. CDR3 region: CASSLRRASGRLDEQYF. The CDR3 DNA is TGTGCCAGCAGCTTAAGACGAGCTAGCGGGAGACTGGACGAGCAGTACTTC.

The V call is TRBV25-1, the J call TRBJ1-4; 11 nucleotides agree with TRBD1. CDR1 is MGHDK, CDR2 SYGVNS, per germline. V shed 6 bases, J shed 6 bases, and the junction held 3 bases outside the gene matches. There are 14 residues in the CDR3. This CDR3 is CASSGQGAHEKLFF. The CDR3 nucleotides are TGTGCCAGCAGCGGACAGGGGGCGCATGAAAAACTGTTTTTT. Looking up the rest from reference TRBV25-1 and TRBJ1-4 gives the full variable domain: EADIYQTPRYLVIGTGKKITLECSQTMGHDKMYWYQQDPGMELHLIHYSYGVNSTEKGDLSSESTVSRIRTEHFPLTLESARPSHTSQYLCASSGQGAHEKLFFGSGTQLSVL.

V and J are TRBV9 and TRBJ2-7; D unclear. V lost 3 bases, J lost 4 bases, and 11 bases lay in between. There are 13 residues in the CDR3. CDR1 is SGDLS, CDR2 YYNGEE, per germline. In nucleotides, the CDR3 is TGTGCCAGCAGCGATACAGTGACTTACGAGCAGTACTTC. Amino acid sequence: CASSDTVTYEQYF.

This rearrangement joins TRBV6-1 to TRBJ1-4; D is perhaps TRBD1 (5 bases). The CDR3 extends over 17 amino acids. Trimming removed 1 base at V and 3 bases at J, with 15 bases between. The V gene's germline CDR1 is MNHNS and CDR2 SASEGT. CDR3 loop: CASSEGWGLGANEKLFF. For the CDR3, the DNA is TGTGCCAGCAGTGAAGGTTGGGGTTTGGGGGCTAATGAAAAACTGTTTTTT.

This clone showed up just once. The J gene is TRBJ2-1, the V gene TRBV6-5; unclear D gene. The germline CDR1 and CDR2 sequences are MNHEY and SVGAGI. V was pared by 6 bases and J by 0 bases, with 12 bases between. The CDR3 contains 15 residues. CDR3 sequence (DNA): TGTGCCAGCAGCTTCACCCCGAGCTCCTACAATGAGCAGTTCTTC. Translating it yields CASSFTPSSYNEQFF.

The chain couples TRBV5-6 to TRBJ1-1; 9 bases line up with TRBD1. Per the germline V gene, CDR1 is SGHDT and CDR2 is YYEEEE. The CDR3 loop spans 16 amino acids. The trim removed 5 bases at V and 4 bases at J, leaving 12 bases unmatched. CDR3 DNA: TGTGCCAGCAGACGCAGGACAGGGGAGAGCAGCACTGAAGCTTTCTTT. It translates to CASRRRTGESSTEAFF.

The rearrangement joins TRBV27 to TRBJ2-7; either TRBD1 or TRBD2 may fit D (6 bases each). The CDR3 length is 12 residues. CDR1 is MNHEY and CDR2 is SMNVEV in the germline V gene (reference sequence). V lost 3 bases, J lost 8 bases, and 11 bases lay in between. The CDR3 spells CASSLAGGQQYF. DNA of the CDR3: TGTGCCAGCAGTTTGGCCGGGGGCCAGCAGTACTTC.